This T cell receptor beta chain stems from a study of shared clonotypes between healthy human individuals. Across the study: Samples came from two female and a few male donors aged 18 to 49.

The CDR3 is 15 amino acids. V dropped 8 bases and J dropped 3; count of bases not matched to a gene: 9. Germline CDR1 and CDR2: KGHSH and LQKENI. Assay: immunoSEQ multiplex PCR; the TCRdb copy retains only in-frame clones and omits some. The sample holds hundreds of thousands of clones, around 76% seen once. The chain carries TRBV18 and TRBJ2-3; TRBD2 matches 9 bases. The sequenced sample consisted of PBMCs. The TCR originated in a woman aged 35 to 49 in good health. Some clones in this sample may be carry-over from other donors' samples. Written as DNA, the CDR3 is TGTGCCAGCCCTTCGGCGGGAGGGATGACAGATACGCAGTATTTT. This translates into CASPSAGGMTDTQYF.